This TCR beta chain was captured by sequencing in a study of T cells in Graves' hyperthyroidism and ophthalmopathy. Whole-study findings and limits: Ophthalmopathy, as predicted by the model, came a median about six months after the prediction. Blood also carried most thyroid clonotypes expanded above 0.001. Ophthalmopathy was distinguished from stable hyperthyroidism by 13 V-J signatures.

The study left out patients who had uncontrolled infection, other autoimmune disease, pregnancy or lactation. This clonotype showed up just a few times. Antigen: not known. Trimming took off 3 bases at V and 6 bases at J, with 17 bases between the two ends. Per germline, CDR1 SEHNR and CDR2 FQNEAQ (reference sequence). The CDR3 is 15 residues long. RNA transcripts yielded amplified TCR beta CDR3 regions. The TCR CDR3 first-round RT-PCR relied on the HTBI primer set. TCRdb recomputed calls from the multiplex PCR reads with MiXCR, one row per CDR3 protein. Of about 660,000 distinct CDR3 sequences listed, about 45% were seen once; the top ten hold approximately 6.8%.

The sequence was obtained from an adult man with Graves' disease, either hyperthyroidism or ophthalmopathy (not recorded which). Sequences were obtained from peripheral blood or thyroid tissue (not recorded which). This rearrangement joins TRBV7-9 to TRBJ1-2; TRBD1 might be the D (6 bases). The DNA for the CDR3 is TGTGCCAGCAGCTTGGCCCGGACAGAAAAAGATGGCTACACCTTC. Translation: CASSLARTEKDGYTF.